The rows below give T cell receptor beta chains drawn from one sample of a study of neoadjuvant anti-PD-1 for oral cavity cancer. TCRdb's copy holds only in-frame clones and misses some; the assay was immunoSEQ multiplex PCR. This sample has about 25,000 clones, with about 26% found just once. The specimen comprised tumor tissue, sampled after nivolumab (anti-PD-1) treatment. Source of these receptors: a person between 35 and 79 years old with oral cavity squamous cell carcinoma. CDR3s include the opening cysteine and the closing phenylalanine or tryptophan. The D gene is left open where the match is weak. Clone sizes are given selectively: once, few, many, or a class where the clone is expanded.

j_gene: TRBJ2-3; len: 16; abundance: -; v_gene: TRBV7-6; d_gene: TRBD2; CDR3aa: CASSTSKRGGTDTQYF; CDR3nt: TGTGCCAGCAGCACATCAAAGCGGGGGGGAACAGATACGCAGTATTTT
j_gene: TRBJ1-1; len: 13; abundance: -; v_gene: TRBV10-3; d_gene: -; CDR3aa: CAISESGGTEAFF; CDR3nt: TGTGCCATCAGTGAGTCAGGGGGCACTGAAGCTTTCTTT
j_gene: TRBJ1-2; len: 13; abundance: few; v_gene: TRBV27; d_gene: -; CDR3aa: CASSLDRNYGYTF; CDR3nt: TGTGCCAGCAGTTTGGACAGAAACTATGGCTACACCTTC
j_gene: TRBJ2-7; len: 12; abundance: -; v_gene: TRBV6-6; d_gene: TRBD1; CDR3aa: CASSPTGSEQYF; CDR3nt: TGTGCCAGCAGCCCGACAGGGTCCGAGCAGTACTTC
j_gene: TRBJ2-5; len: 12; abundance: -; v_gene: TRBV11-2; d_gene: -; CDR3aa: CASSFDQETQYF; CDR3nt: TGTGCCAGCAGCTTTGATCAAGAGACCCAGTACTTC
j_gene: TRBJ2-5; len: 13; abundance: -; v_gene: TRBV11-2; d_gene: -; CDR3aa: CASSLQVRETQYF; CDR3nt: TGTGCCAGCAGCTTACAAGTAAGGGAGACCCAGTACTTC
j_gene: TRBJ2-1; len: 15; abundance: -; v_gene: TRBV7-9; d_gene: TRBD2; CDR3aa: CASSLALAETNEQFF; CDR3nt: TGTGCCAGCAGTCTTGCACTAGCGGAGACCAATGAGCAGTTCTTC
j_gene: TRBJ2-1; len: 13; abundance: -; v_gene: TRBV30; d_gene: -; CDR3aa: CACTSSHYNEQFF; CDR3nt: TGTGCCTGTACTTCAAGCCATTACAATGAGCAGTTCTTC
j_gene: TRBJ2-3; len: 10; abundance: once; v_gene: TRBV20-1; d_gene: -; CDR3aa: CSVADYTQYF; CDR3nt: TGCAGTGTTGCCGATTATACGCAGTATTTT
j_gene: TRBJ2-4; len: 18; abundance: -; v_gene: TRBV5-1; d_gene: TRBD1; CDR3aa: CASSPKDRGRLAKNIQYF; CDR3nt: TGCGCCAGCAGCCCCAAGGACAGGGGCAGACTAGCCAAAAACATTCAGTACTTC
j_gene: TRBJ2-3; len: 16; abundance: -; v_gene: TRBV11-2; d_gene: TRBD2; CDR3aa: CASSPASGRGTDTQYF; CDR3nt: TGTGCCAGCAGCCCCGCTAGCGGGAGGGGCACAGATACGCAGTATTTT
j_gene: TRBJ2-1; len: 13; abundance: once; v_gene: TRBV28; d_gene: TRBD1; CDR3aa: CASNESGGNEQFF; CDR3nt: TGTGCCAGCAATGAGTCAGGGGGCAATGAGCAGTTCTTC
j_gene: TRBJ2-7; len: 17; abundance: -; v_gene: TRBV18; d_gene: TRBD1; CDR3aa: CASSPLATGQGSYEQYF; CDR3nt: TGTGCCAGCTCACCACTAGCGACAGGGCAGGGGTCCTACGAGCAGTACTTC
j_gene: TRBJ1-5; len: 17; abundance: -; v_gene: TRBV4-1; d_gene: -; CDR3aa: CASSQDSGPNINQPQHF; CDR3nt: TGCGCCAGCAGCCAAGATAGCGGTCCAAATATCAATCAGCCCCAGCATTTT
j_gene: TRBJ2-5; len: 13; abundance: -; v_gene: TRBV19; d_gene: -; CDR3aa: CASSPDPGETQYF; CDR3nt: TGTGCCAGTAGTCCAGACCCCGGAGAGACCCAGTACTTC
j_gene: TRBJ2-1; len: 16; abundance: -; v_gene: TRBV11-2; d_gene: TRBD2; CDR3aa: CASSPALLAGYNEQFF; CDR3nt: TGTGCCAGCAGCCCAGCTTTGCTAGCGGGCTACAATGAGCAGTTCTTC
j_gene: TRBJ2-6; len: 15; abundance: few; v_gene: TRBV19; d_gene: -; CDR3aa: CASSLGLVRANVLTF; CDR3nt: TGTGCCAGTAGCCTTGGCTTAGTGAGGGCCAACGTCCTGACTTTC
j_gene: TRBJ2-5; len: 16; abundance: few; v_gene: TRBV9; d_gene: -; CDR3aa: CASSVTQAGWAETQYF; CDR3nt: TGTGCCAGCAGCGTAACTCAGGCAGGGTGGGCGGAGACCCAGTACTTC
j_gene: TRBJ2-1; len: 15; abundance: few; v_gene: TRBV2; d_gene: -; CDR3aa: CASSEWRSSYNEQFF; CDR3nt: TGTGCCAGCAGTGAATGGAGAAGCTCCTACAATGAGCAGTTCTTC
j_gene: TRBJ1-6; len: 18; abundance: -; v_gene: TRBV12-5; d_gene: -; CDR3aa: CASGLIHPGSSYNSPLHF; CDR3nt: TGTGCTAGTGGTTTGATTCACCCAGGGAGCTCCTATAATTCACCCCTCCACTTT
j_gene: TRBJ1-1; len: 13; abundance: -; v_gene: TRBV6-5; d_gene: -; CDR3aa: CASTPRVNTEAFF; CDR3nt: TGTGCCAGCACCCCTCGGGTGAACACTGAAGCTTTCTTT
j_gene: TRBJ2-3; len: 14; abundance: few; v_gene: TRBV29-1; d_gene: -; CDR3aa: CSVEGHLATDTQYF; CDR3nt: TGCAGCGTTGAGGGACATCTAGCCACAGATACGCAGTATTTT
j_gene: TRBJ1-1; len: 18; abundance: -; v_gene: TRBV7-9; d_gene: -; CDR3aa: CASSPPIAPNWGNTEAFF; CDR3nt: TGTGCCAGCAGCCCCCCTATTGCCCCTAACTGGGGAAACACTGAAGCTTTCTTT
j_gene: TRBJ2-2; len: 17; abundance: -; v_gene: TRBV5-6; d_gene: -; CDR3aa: CASSLSDSLHVNGELFF; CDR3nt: TGTGCCAGCAGCTTGTCGGACAGCCTTCACGTTAACGGGGAGCTGTTTTTT
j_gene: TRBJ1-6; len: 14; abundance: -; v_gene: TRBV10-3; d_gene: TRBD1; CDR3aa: CAISGGTGLSPLHF; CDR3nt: TGTGCCATCAGTGGGGGGACAGGGCTTTCACCCCTCCACTTT
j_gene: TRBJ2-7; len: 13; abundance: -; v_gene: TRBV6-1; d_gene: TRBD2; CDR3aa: CASRGLGAYEQYF; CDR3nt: TGTGCCAGCAGGGGACTAGGGGCTTACGAGCAGTACTTC
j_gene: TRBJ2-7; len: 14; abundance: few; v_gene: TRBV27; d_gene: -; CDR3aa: CASSFNPWGNEQYF; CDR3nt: TGTGCCAGCAGCTTTAACCCCTGGGGGAACGAGCAGTACTTC
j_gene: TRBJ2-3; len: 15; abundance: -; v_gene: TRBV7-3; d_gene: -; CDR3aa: CASSFGLAWTDTQYF; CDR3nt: TGTGCCAGCAGCTTTGGTCTAGCGTGGACAGATACGCAGTATTTT
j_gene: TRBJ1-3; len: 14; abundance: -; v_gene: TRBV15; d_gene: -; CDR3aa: CATSRGVEGDTIYF; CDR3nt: TGTGCCACCAGCAGGGGTGTGGAGGGTGACACCATATATTTT
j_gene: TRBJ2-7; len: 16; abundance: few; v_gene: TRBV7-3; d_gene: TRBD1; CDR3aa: CASSPSGQGLSYEQYF; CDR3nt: TGTGCCAGCAGCCCGTCCGGACAGGGCCTCTCCTACGAGCAGTACTTC
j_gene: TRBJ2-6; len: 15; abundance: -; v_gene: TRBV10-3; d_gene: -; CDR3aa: CAISEYSSGANVLTF; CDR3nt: TGTGCCATCAGTGAATATTCCTCTGGGGCCAACGTCCTGACTTTC
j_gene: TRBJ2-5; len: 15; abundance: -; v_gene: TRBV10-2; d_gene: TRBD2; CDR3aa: CASSESLAVQETQYF; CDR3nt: TGCGCCAGCAGTGAGTCACTAGCGGTGCAAGAGACCCAGTACTTC
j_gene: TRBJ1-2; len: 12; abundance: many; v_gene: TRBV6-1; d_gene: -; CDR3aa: CASRLHDYGYTF; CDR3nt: TGTGCCAGCAGGCTACACGACTATGGCTACACCTTC
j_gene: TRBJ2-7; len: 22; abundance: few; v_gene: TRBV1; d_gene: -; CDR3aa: CTSSQSPGLAELEKPHSYEQYF; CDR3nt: TGCACCAGCAGCCAGTCCCCGGGACTAGCGGAGCTCGAGAAGCCCCACTCCTACGAGCAGTACTTC
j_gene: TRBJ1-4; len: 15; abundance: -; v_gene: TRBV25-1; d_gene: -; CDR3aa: CASSEVGGASEKLFF; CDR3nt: TGTGCCAGCAGTGAAGTGGGAGGAGCTTCTGAAAAACTGTTTTTT
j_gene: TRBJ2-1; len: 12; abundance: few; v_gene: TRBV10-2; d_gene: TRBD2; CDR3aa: CASSETWTSGFF; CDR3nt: TGCGCCAGCAGTGAGACATGGACTAGCGGGTTCTTC
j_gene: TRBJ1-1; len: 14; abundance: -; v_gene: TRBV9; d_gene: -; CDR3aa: CASSVHPGAQEAFF; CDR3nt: TGTGCCAGCAGCGTTCACCCTGGGGCGCAGGAAGCTTTCTTT
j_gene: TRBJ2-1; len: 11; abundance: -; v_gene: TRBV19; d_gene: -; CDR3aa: CASGRGYEQFF; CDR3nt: TGTGCCAGTGGGAGGGGGTATGAGCAGTTCTTC
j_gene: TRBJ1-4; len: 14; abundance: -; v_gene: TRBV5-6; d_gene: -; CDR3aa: CASSLAAGPGKLFF; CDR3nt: TGTGCCAGCAGCTTGGCGGCAGGCCCTGGGAAACTGTTTTTT
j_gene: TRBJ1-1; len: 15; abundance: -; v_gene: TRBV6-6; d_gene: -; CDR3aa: CASSYPRGRGTEAFF; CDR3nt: TGTGCCAGCAGTTACCCTAGGGGCAGGGGCACTGAAGCTTTCTTT
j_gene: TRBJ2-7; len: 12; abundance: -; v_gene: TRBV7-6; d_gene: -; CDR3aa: CASSPRTGEQYF; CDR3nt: TGTGCCAGCAGCCCCCGGACTGGCGAGCAGTACTTC
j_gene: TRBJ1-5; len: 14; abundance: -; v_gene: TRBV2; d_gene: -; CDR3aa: CASSVRGRDQPQHF; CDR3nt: TGTGCCAGCAGTGTACGGGGAAGGGATCAGCCCCAGCATTTT
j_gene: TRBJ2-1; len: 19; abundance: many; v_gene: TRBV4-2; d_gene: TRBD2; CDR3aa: CASSQDVAVGLASGNEQFF; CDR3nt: TGTGCCAGCAGCCAAGATGTCGCCGTGGGACTAGCGTCGGGCAATGAGCAGTTCTTC
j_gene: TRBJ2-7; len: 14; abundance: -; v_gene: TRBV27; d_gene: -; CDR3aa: CASSSPPGSYEQYF; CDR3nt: TGTGCCAGCAGTTCCCCCCCCGGATCCTACGAGCAGTACTTC
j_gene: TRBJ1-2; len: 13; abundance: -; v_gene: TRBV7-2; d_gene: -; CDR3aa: CASSLLTVDGYTF; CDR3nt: TGTGCCAGCAGCTTACTGACAGTGGATGGCTACACCTTC
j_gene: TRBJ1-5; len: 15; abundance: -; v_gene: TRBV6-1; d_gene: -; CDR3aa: CASGGGIRGNQPQHF; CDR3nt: TGTGCCAGCGGAGGAGGAATCAGGGGCAATCAGCCCCAGCATTTT
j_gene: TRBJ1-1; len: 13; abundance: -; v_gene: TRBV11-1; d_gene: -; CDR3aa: CASSLVARTEAFF; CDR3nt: TGTGCCAGCAGCTTAGTGGCGCGCACTGAAGCTTTCTTT
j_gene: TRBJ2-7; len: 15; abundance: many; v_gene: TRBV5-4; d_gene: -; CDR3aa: CASSQEYADSYEQYF; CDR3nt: TGTGCCAGCAGCCAAGAGTATGCAGACTCCTACGAGCAGTACTTC